This is a list of T cell receptor beta chains from one sample in a study of radiation and T cells in renal cell carcinoma. The protocol was immunoSEQ multiplex PCR, while the TCRdb copy is restricted to in-frame clones and leaves out a portion. The sample lists about 130,000 clones, approximately 90% seen once, with around 12% in the top ten. The source was blood, collected from a patient whose treatment included radiotherapy and nephrectomy. Every receptor here comes from a woman aged 45-59 years with renal cell carcinoma. CDR3s include the opening cysteine and the closing phenylalanine or tryptophan. Fields, in order: CDR3 protein, CDR3 DNA, D gene, V gene, J gene, clone size. D genes are given only for firm matches. Expanded clones get a size class; other rows say once, few or many, or leave the size out.

CASSLAGGGMNTEAFF,TGTGCCAGCAGCTTAGCAGGGGGCGGGATGAACACTGAAGCTTTCTTT,TRBD1,TRBV7-8,TRBJ1-1,-
CASSPPRARWNTEAFF,TGTGCCAGCTCACCACCTCGTGCACGCTGGAACACTGAAGCTTTCTTT,-,TRBV18,TRBJ1-1,-
CASSLVGQETQYF,TGTGCCAGCAGCTTGGTGGGGCAAGAGACCCAGTACTTC,-,TRBV5-6,TRBJ2-5,-
CASSRDREEAFF,TGTGCCAGCTCCCGGGACAGGGAAGAAGCTTTCTTT,TRBD1,TRBV18,TRBJ1-1,-
CASSLGASEAFF,TGTGCCAGCAGCTTAGGGGCGTCTGAAGCTTTCTTT,-,TRBV7-2,TRBJ1-1,-
CASSPRETSNQPQHF,TGTGCCAGCAGCCCTAGGGAGACGAGCAATCAGCCCCAGCATTTT,-,TRBV7-8,TRBJ1-5,-
CASSLVPSRATDTQYF,TGTGCCAGCAGCTTAGTACCCTCCCGTGCGACAGATACGCAGTATTTT,-,TRBV7-2,TRBJ2-3,-
CASSISDRGHSGNTIYF,TGTGCCAGCAGCATATCGGACAGGGGCCACTCTGGAAACACCATATATTTT,TRBD1,TRBV7-2,TRBJ1-3,-
CASSQGTWGVDTQYF,TGCGCCAGCAGCCAAGGAACGTGGGGGGTAGATACGCAGTATTTT,-,TRBV4-1,TRBJ2-3,-
CASRQTGNYGYTF,TGTGCCAGCAGGCAAACAGGGAACTATGGCTACACCTTC,-,TRBV7-2,TRBJ1-2,-
CASSQGTGGPYEQYF,TGTGCCAGCAGCCAAGGGACAGGGGGTCCCTACGAGCAGTACTTC,TRBD1,TRBV4-2,TRBJ2-7,-
CASSFEGAHTEAFF,TGTGCCAGCAGCTTCGAGGGGGCACACACTGAAGCTTTCTTT,TRBD1,TRBV5-5,TRBJ1-1,-
CASSQNPSDRGFRGNEQFF,TGCGCCAGCAGCCAAAACCCCTCGGACAGGGGATTTAGGGGCAATGAGCAGTTCTTC,TRBD1,TRBV5-1,TRBJ2-1,-
CASSLVQGRAEAFF,TGTGCCAGCAGCTTAGTACAGGGGAGGGCTGAAGCTTTCTTT,TRBD1,TRBV7-9,TRBJ1-1,-
CASSLHRDSPLHF,TGTGCCAGCAGCCTCCACAGGGATTCACCCCTCCACTTT,-,TRBV7-3,TRBJ1-6,few
CASYGGASGVGTDTQYF,TGTGCCAGTTATGGAGGGGCTAGCGGGGTGGGCACAGATACGCAGTATTTT,TRBD2,TRBV19,TRBJ2-3,-
CASSLGITGEWSGGYTF,TGTGCCAGCAGCTTGGGAATCACAGGGGAGTGGTCCGGTGGCTACACCTTC,TRBD1,TRBV5-5,TRBJ1-2,-
CASTQLWDYNSPLHF,TGTGCCAGCACCCAACTATGGGATTATAATTCACCCCTCCACTTT,-,TRBV4-2,TRBJ1-6,few
CASSRWSVNTEAFF,TGTGCCAGCAGCCGATGGTCGGTGAACACTGAAGCTTTCTTT,-,TRBV11-2,TRBJ1-1,once
CASSLRGPYGYTF,TGTGCCAGCAGCTTAAGGGGCCCCTATGGCTACACCTTC,-,TRBV7-2,TRBJ1-2,-
CASSPRDRGLLGSYNEQFF,TGCGCCAGCAGCCCCCGGGACAGGGGGCTTCTCGGCTCCTACAATGAGCAGTTCTTC,TRBD1,TRBV5-1,TRBJ2-1,-
CATSRGGRSSYNEQFF,TGTGCCACCAGCAGAGGAGGACGGAGCTCCTACAATGAGCAGTTCTTC,-,TRBV15,TRBJ2-1,-
CASRLGQGNQPQHF,TGCGCCAGTAGATTAGGACAGGGGAATCAGCCCCAGCATTTT,TRBD1,TRBV10-2,TRBJ1-5,-
CASSPTGMNTEAFF,TGTGCCAGCTCACCAACCGGGATGAACACTGAAGCTTTCTTT,-,TRBV18,TRBJ1-1,few
CATGAREVQNSPLHF,TGTGCCACGGGCGCCAGGGAGGTTCAAAATTCACCCCTCCACTTT,-,TRBV10-3,TRBJ1-6,once
CASEVGGVPYEQYF,TGTGCTAGCGAGGTGGGGGGGGTCCCCTACGAGCAGTACTTC,TRBD2,TRBV6-1,TRBJ2-7,-
CASSRLAADTQYF,TGTGCCAGCAGCCGGCTAGCAGCAGATACGCAGTATTTT,-,TRBV6-5,TRBJ2-3,-
CASSLEAGRFGYTF,TGTGCCAGCAGCTTGGAGGCGGGGAGGTTTGGCTACACCTTC,-,TRBV5-4,TRBJ1-2,-
CAWNLQGGSYGYTF,TGTGCCTGGAACCTACAGGGGGGGAGCTATGGCTACACCTTC,TRBD1,TRBV30,TRBJ1-2,-
CASSLLGPGTGDYGYTF,TGTGCCAGCAGCTTACTAGGCCCCGGGACAGGGGACTATGGCTACACCTTC,TRBD1,TRBV7-6,TRBJ1-2,-
CASSLALTHAEAFF,TGTGCCAGCAGCTTGGCACTCACACACGCTGAAGCTTTCTTT,-,TRBV5-5,TRBJ1-1,-
CASSWGENTEAFF,TGCGCCAGCAGCTGGGGAGAGAACACTGAAGCTTTCTTT,-,TRBV5-1,TRBJ1-1,-
CAISPGLSETQYF,TGTGCCATCAGTCCCGGGCTGTCAGAGACCCAGTACTTC,-,TRBV10-3,TRBJ2-5,-
CASSLAWASSGNTIYF,TGCGCCAGCAGCTTGGCGTGGGCATCCTCTGGAAACACCATATATTTT,-,TRBV5-1,TRBJ1-3,-
CASRDREVDYEQYF,TGTGCCAGCAGGGACAGGGAAGTTGACTACGAGCAGTACTTC,TRBD1,TRBV7-9,TRBJ2-7,-
CASSFGDTEAFF,TGTGCCAGCAGCTTTGGGGACACTGAAGCTTTCTTT,-,TRBV11-3,TRBJ1-1,-
CASSLVETDTQYF,TGTGCCAGCAGCTTGGTCGAGACAGATACGCAGTATTTT,-,TRBV5-6,TRBJ2-3,-
CASSLGEYGYTF,TGTGCCAGCAGCTTAGGAGAGTATGGCTACACCTTC,-,TRBV7-9,TRBJ1-2,-
CASSQDRGQRGTDTQYF,TGCGCCAGCAGCCAAGATCGAGGACAGAGAGGCACAGATACGCAGTATTTT,-,TRBV4-3,TRBJ2-3,-
CASSSAGITEAFF,TGTGCCAGTAGTTCAGCAGGGATTACTGAAGCTTTCTTT,-,TRBV19,TRBJ1-1,-
CASSLRTDTQYF,TGTGCCAGCAGCCTCCGGACAGATACGCAGTATTTT,-,TRBV7-6,TRBJ2-3,-
CASWRGANSPLHF,TGTGCCAGTTGGCGGGGGGCTAATTCACCCCTCCACTTT,-,TRBV6-5,TRBJ1-6,-
CASSPPGGLTNEQFF,TGTGCCAGCTCACCCCCCGGCGGACTCACAAATGAGCAGTTCTTC,-,TRBV18,TRBJ2-1,-
CAWSGLAGGHYNEQFF,TGTGCCTGGAGTGGATTAGCGGGGGGGCACTACAATGAGCAGTTCTTC,TRBD2,TRBV30,TRBJ2-1,-
CATAGDSNQPQHF,TGTGCCACCGCGGGTGATAGCAATCAGCCCCAGCATTTT,-,TRBV10-3,TRBJ1-5,-
CATSRDRPGTGELFF,TGTGCCACCAGCAGGGATAGACCCGGGACCGGGGAGCTGTTTTTT,-,TRBV15,TRBJ2-2,-
CASSFSTGIRSGYTF,TGTGCCAGTAGTTTTTCAACAGGGATAAGGAGCGGCTACACCTTC,-,TRBV19,TRBJ1-2,few
CASSIVGRGHGANVLTF,TGTGCCAGTAGTATAGTGGGCAGGGGGCATGGGGCCAACGTCCTGACTTTC,TRBD1,TRBV19,TRBJ2-6,-
CASRLGQLGDQPQHF,TGTGCAAGTCGCCTAGGACAATTGGGGGATCAGCCCCAGCATTTT,-,TRBV12-2,TRBJ1-5,-
CASSPRTGYHEQYF,TGTGCCAGCTCACCCCGGACAGGGTATCACGAGCAGTACTTC,TRBD1,TRBV18,TRBJ2-7,-
CASSLSGGGTEAFF,TGTGCCAGCAGTTTAAGTGGAGGAGGCACTGAAGCTTTCTTT,-,TRBV27,TRBJ1-1,few
CASSARGLAGIDEQFF,TGTGCCAGCAGCGCACGGGGACTAGCGGGGATTGATGAGCAGTTCTTC,TRBD2,TRBV7-6,TRBJ2-1,-
CASSSRTGSEVAGGNQPQHF,TGTGCCAGTAGTAGCCGGACAGGGTCGGAGGTGGCAGGGGGCAATCAGCCCCAGCATTTT,TRBD1,TRBV19,TRBJ1-5,-
CASTWDTGPYEQYF,TGTGCCAGCACCTGGGACACAGGACCCTACGAGCAGTACTTC,-,TRBV6-1,TRBJ2-7,-
CASSLQAEPGTEAFF,TGCGCCAGCAGCCTCCAGGCGGAGCCGGGCACTGAAGCTTTCTTT,-,TRBV4-1,TRBJ1-1,-
CAISEYLYNEQFF,TGTGCCATCAGTGAGTATTTGTACAATGAGCAGTTCTTC,-,TRBV10-3,TRBJ2-1,-
CASRTTEEQFF,TGTGCCAGCAGGACCACCGAAGAGCAGTTCTTC,-,TRBV6-6,TRBJ2-1,-
CASSRTRGTGGQFF,TGCGCCAGCAGCCGAACCCGGGGGACGGGGGGGCAGTTCTTC,TRBD2,TRBV4-1,TRBJ2-1,-
CASSEVGQGAFREKLFF,TGTGCCAGCAGTGAAGTTGGACAGGGGGCGTTTCGGGAAAAACTGTTTTTT,TRBD1,TRBV6-1,TRBJ1-4,-
CASSTDGDANEKLFF,TGTGCCAGTAGTACCGACGGTGATGCTAATGAAAAACTGTTTTTT,-,TRBV19,TRBJ1-4,-